This TCR beta chain was captured by sequencing in a study of T-cell reconstitution after alpha-beta-depleted transplantation in children. Study findings and constraints: Expanded graft clones, several hundred of them, were reportedly the source of alpha-beta T cells about two months after transplant. High day-60 TCRbeta diversity in some patients came from surviving recipient T cells and thymic progenitors. Newly produced T cells mostly provided counts and TCRbeta diversity after one year, as hyperexpanded clones declined.

This clonotype came up a few times. Its antigen is not known. CDR3 size: 12 residues. From germline, CDR1 is WSHSY and CDR2 SAAADI. Trimming took 5 bases from V and 7 from J, leaving 9 bases between them. Using unique molecular identifiers, the investigators prepared the TCRbeta library. TCRdb re-analysed the PCR reads in MiXCR, keeping a single row per CDR3 protein. The sample comprises 450,000 to 550,000 distinct CDR3 sequences, roughly 11% of which are singletons, and 12% to 15% rests with the top ten. The genes are TRBV10-2 and TRBJ1-5, with D tentatively TRBD1 (5 bases). Specimen: PBMCs, mostly from graft donor cells, collected 180 days after TCRalphabeta/CD19-depleted stem cell transplant. The sequence derives from a female patient between 2 and 10 years old who had a stem cell transplant for aplastic anemia, so the T cells may come from the graft donor. In DNA form, the CDR3 reads TGCGCCAGCAGTCCAGGGAGGCAGCCCCAGCATTTT. This translates into CASSPGRQPQHF.